These 31 T cell receptor beta chains were all obtained from the same sample, sequenced in a study of CD8 T cells in ankylosing spondylitis. Antigens for these TCRs are unknown. TCRdb passed the 5' RACE reads through MiXCR, listing each CDR3 protein once. This table has under 550,000 distinct CDR3 sequences, about 24% appearing once. Notes on the study in general: A motif of 7 to 9 highly homologous TCR beta variants was seen as apparently characteristic of ankylosing spondylitis blood.

Sequencing used blood, either unsorted or a sorted T cell fraction (not recorded which). Receptors were obtained from a male donor with ankylosing spondylitis.

The CDR3 loop reads CASSQLGTNNYGYTF. The DNA for the CDR3 is TGTGCCAGCAGCCAACTGGGAACGAATAACTATGGCTACACCTTC. V is TRBV14 and J is TRBJ1-2; D not certain. CDR1 and CDR2 (germline): SGHDN, FVKESK. The ends were cut back, 2 bases at V and 1 base at J, with 11 bases in the middle. This CDR3 has 15 residues.

This rearrangement joins TRBV6-5 to TRBJ2-3; D gene uncertain. Trimming took off 1 base at V and 6 bases at J, with 8 bases between the two ends. Per the germline V gene, CDR1 is MNHEY and CDR2 is SVGAGI. The CDR3 sequence is 13 residues long. CDR3 DNA: TGTGCCAGCAGTTACTACCGCGCCGATACGCAGTATTTT. It codes for CASSYYRADTQYF.

CDR3 amino acids: CATSVGDSNQPQHF. The CDR3 DNA is TGTGCCACCAGTGTAGGTGATAGCAATCAGCCCCAGCATTTT. The chain joins TRBV24-1 to TRBJ1-5, with D unresolved. V shed 5 bases and J shed 0 bases, with 7 bases lying between them. The CDR3 is made up of 14 amino acids. The germline gives CDR1 KGHDR, CDR2 SFDVKD.

J is TRBJ1-5 and V is TRBV7-2, with a weak D call TRBD1 (5 bases). V was trimmed by 6 bases and J by 0 bases, leaving 12 bases between them. There are 15 residues in the CDR3. Germline V gene sequence: CDR1 SGHTA, CDR2 FQGNSA. CDR3 DNA sequence: TGTGCCAGCAGTTCGCAGGGTATTAGCAATCAGCCCCAGCATTTT. The encoded protein is CASSSQGISNQPQHF.

This clonotype was picked up a small number of times. The chain has TRBV5-6 and TRBJ1-5; TRBD1 is a possible D gene (5 bases). The V gene's germline CDR1 is SGHDT and CDR2 YYEEEE. Trimming removed 1 base from V and 1 base from J, with 12 bases in between. CDR3 size: 16 residues. The CDR3 is CASSLFWQGSNQPQHF. Written as DNA, the CDR3 is TGTGCCAGCAGCTTGTTCTGGCAGGGAAGCAATCAGCCCCAGCATTTT.

This clonotype has a handful of counts. The chain carries TRBV3-1 and TRBJ1-2; the D gene is possibly TRBD1 (6 bases). This CDR3 comprises 19 residues. Trimming removed 0 bases from V and 0 bases from J, with 20 bases in between. Per germline, CDR1 LGHDT and CDR2 YNNKEL (reference sequence). The CDR3 DNA follows: TGTGCCAGCAGCCAAGACTACGGCAGGGGAAGGAGAACTAACTATGGCTACACCTTC. Amino acids: CASSQDYGRGRRTNYGYTF.

This chain links TRBV10-3 with TRBJ1-1, with 10 nucleotides matching TRBD1. CDR3 length: 15 amino acids. The germline gives CDR1 ENHRY, CDR2 SYGVKD. The V and J ends lost 2 bases and 4 bases, in that order; junction bases with no gene match: 4. The CDR3 sequence: CAISEGQGVFTEAFF. CDR3 in DNA: TGTGCCATCAGTGAGGGACAGGGGGTGTTCACTGAAGCTTTCTTT.

This chain uses TRBV10-2 with TRBJ1-5; the D is unclear. V was clipped by 0 bases and J by 6 bases, with 9 bases between them. There are 14 residues in the CDR3. The germline V gene has CDR1 WSHSY and CDR2 SAAADI. The CDR3 region has the DNA TGCGCCAGCAGTGAGTCGGAATTTCGTCAGCCCCAGCATTTT. Protein: CASSESEFRQPQHF.

The rearrangement links TRBV3-1 to TRBJ2-1; perhaps TRBD2 as D (5 bases). V lost 3 bases and J lost 13, with 13 bases in between. The CDR3 loop spans 12 amino acids. The germline CDR1 and CDR2 sequences are LGHDT and YNNKEL (reference sequence). This chain's CDR3 is CASSHSGDYQFF. In DNA, the CDR3 is TGTGCCAGCAGCCACTCAGGAGACTATCAGTTCTTC.

In this sample, this clonotype turned up a few times. The V and J genes are TRBV20-1 and TRBJ2-3; D unresolved. The ends were cut back, 4 bases at V and 2 bases at J, with 7 bases in the middle. The V gene's germline CDR1 is DFQATT and CDR2 SNEGSKA (reference sequence). CDR3 length: 12 amino acids. The CDR3 reads CSANPNTDTQYF. CDR3 nucleotides: TGCAGTGCTAACCCGAACACAGATACGCAGTATTTT.

The CDR3 coding sequence is TGCAGTGCTAGAGTCGCAACTAATGAAAAACTGTTTTTT. This translates into CSARVATNEKLFF. The chain joins TRBV20-1 to TRBJ1-4; unclear D gene. Germline V gene lookup returns CDR1 DFQATT and CDR2 SNEGSKA (reference sequence). CDR3 size: 13 residues. Trimming pared 1 base from V and 0 bases from J, leaving 3 bases between.

Comment on this clonotype: A much larger clone lies a single base off, so this may be a read error. CDR3 residues: CASSRSNQPQNF. Written as DNA, the CDR3 is TGTGCCAGCAGTAGAAGCAATCAGCCCCAGAATTTT. The V gene is TRBV6-2 or TRBV6-3, the J gene TRBJ1-5, with D unresolved. Germline CDR1 MNHEY, CDR2 SVGEGT. The CDR3 covers 12 residues.

The chain carries TRBV6-1 and TRBJ2-4, with 9 bases fitting TRBD1. J lost 5 bases, V lost 7 bases, and 9 bases had no gene match. CDR1 is MNHNS, CDR2 SASEGT, per germline. CDR3 length: 15 amino acids. In DNA, the CDR3 is TGTGCCAGCAAAATAATACAGGGGGCTCAAAACATTCAGTACTTC. Translating gives CASKIIQGAQNIQYF.

This clonotype was seen only a few times. The chain carries TRBV11-2 and TRBJ2-2, with a weak D call TRBD2 (6 bases). Between the trimmed V and J ends, which lost 8 bases and 5 bases, there was a span of 18 bases. This CDR3 region has 15 residues. Germline CDR1 reads SGHAT; CDR2 reads FQNNGV. The CDR3 loop reads CASLSRRAMTGELFF. CDR3 coding DNA: TGTGCCAGCTTGAGTAGGAGGGCGATGACCGGGGAGCTGTTTTTT.

In this sample, this clonotype turned up many times. The rearrangement joins TRBV6-2 or TRBV6-3 to TRBJ2-7; 8 nucleotides agree with TRBD2. This CDR3 is built from 14 residues. V lost 2 bases to trimming and J lost 7 bases; unmatched junction nucleotides: 7. The germline CDR1 and CDR2 sequences are MNHEY and SVGEGT. CDR3 in DNA: TGTGCCAGCAGTTACGAAGCGGGAGTACGGGAGCAGTACGTC. It yields the protein CASSYEAGVREQYV.

J is TRBJ2-3 and V is TRBV2, with a weak D call TRBD1 (5 bases). CDR3 length: 13 residues. V gave up 6 bases and J gave up 3 bases, with 10 bases separating them. Germline-derived CDR1 and CDR2 are SNHLY and FYNNEI. In DNA, the CDR3 is TGTGCCAGCAGGGCCCAGGGAACAGATACGCAGTATTTT. It encodes CASRAQGTDTQYF.

This clonotype was detected a few times. V usage is TRBV10-3 and J usage is TRBJ2-1; TRBD2 agrees at 8 bases. Losses at the gene ends were 7 bases for V and 2 bases for J; bases not matched to a gene: 7. Per germline, CDR1 ENHRY and CDR2 SYGVKD. This CDR3 is 15 amino acids long. The chain's CDR3 is CAIKELAETYNEQFF. The DNA for the CDR3 is TGTGCCATCAAAGAACTAGCGGAAACCTACAATGAGCAGTTCTTC.

This clonotype was observed a handful of times. The chain recombines TRBV3-1 with TRBJ2-1; D ambiguous. Germline V gene data show CDR1 as LGHDT and CDR2 as YNNKEL (reference sequence). Trimming took off 0 bases at V and 11 bases at J, with 8 bases between the two ends. The CDR3 totals 12 residues. In nucleotides, the CDR3 is TGTGCCAGCAGCCAAGATTTGACCAAGCAGTTCTTC. This codes for CASSQDLTKQFF.

V gene TRBV2 combines with J gene TRBJ1-5, with 8 bases aligning to TRBD1. Germline V gene data show CDR1 as SNHLY and CDR2 as FYNNEI. The V gene end was trimmed by 5 bases and the J gene end by 6 bases; junction bases not matched to a gene: 6. The CDR3 covers 14 residues. The CDR3 here is CASSLDRVGQPQHF. CDR3 DNA sequence: TGTGCCAGCAGTCTGGACAGGGTAGGTCAGCCCCAGCATTTT.

V is TRBV7-2 and J is TRBJ2-1; D might be TRBD2 (6 bases). The CDR3 spans 16 residues. V was trimmed by 2 bases and J by 3 bases, leaving 14 bases between them. CDR1 and CDR2 from the germline V gene are SGHTA and FQGNSA. CDR3 bases: TGTGCCAGCAGCTTAAGGGGACTGGCCAGCTACAATGAGCAGTTCTTC. Encoded protein: CASSLRGLASYNEQFF. The whole variable domain, filled in from reference TRBV7-2 and TRBJ2-1, reads GAGVSQSPSNKVTEKGKDVELRCDPISGHTALYWYRQSLGQGLEFLIYFQGNSAPDKSGLPSDRFSAERTGGSVSTLTIQRTQQEDSAVYLCASSLRGLASYNEQFFGPGTRLTVL.

A few counts support this clonotype. This chain uses TRBV5-1 with TRBJ1-1; TRBD1 might be the D (6 bases). The CDR3 length is 14 residues. CDR1 SGHRS and CDR2 YFSETQ come from the germline V gene. Trimming shortened V by 3 bases and J by 1 base, and 10 bases separated the two germline ends. The CDR3 region is CASSSTQGNTEAFF. CDR3 in DNA: TGCGCCAGCAGCTCGACACAGGGGAACACTGAAGCTTTCTTT.

This clonotype appeared a few times. The V and J genes are TRBV7-8 and TRBJ1-2; D not resolved. CDR3 length: 13 residues. Looked up from germline, CDR1 is SGHVS and CDR2 is FQNEAQ. V shed 6 bases and J shed 8 bases, with 16 bases lying between them. Written as DNA, the CDR3 is TGTGCCAGCAGTTCACCTGGGATGGGGGGCTACACCTTC. Translating it yields CASSSPGMGGYTF.

The V and J genes are TRBV20-1 and TRBJ2-3; a possible D gene is TRBD2 (5 bases). From germline, CDR1 is DFQATT and CDR2 SNEGSKA (reference sequence). This CDR3 is 13 amino acids long. Between the trimmed V and J ends, which lost 5 bases and 4 bases, there was a span of 13 bases. This chain's CDR3 is CSAPQPGADTQYF. The CDR3 nucleotides read TGCAGTGCTCCTCAACCCGGGGCAGATACGCAGTATTTT.

The V and J genes are TRBV3-1 and TRBJ2-7, with D unclear. Per the germline V gene, CDR1 is LGHDT and CDR2 is YNNKEL (reference sequence). This CDR3 has 13 residues. Between the trimmed V and J ends, which lost 4 bases and 3 bases, there was a span of 10 bases. Here the CDR3 reads CASSPSGLYEQYF. The CDR3 DNA reads TGTGCCAGCAGCCCAAGTGGCCTCTACGAGCAGTACTTC.

This clonotype has ten or more counts. This sequence joins TRBV6-1 and TRBJ2-2; D remains unclear. Per germline, CDR1 MNHNS and CDR2 SASEGT. This CDR3 has 15 residues. Trimming took 5 bases from V and 0 from J, leaving 10 bases between them. The CDR3 DNA sequence: TGTGCCAGCAGTAGATACGCGACGAACACCGGGGAGCTGTTTTTT. It specifies CASSRYATNTGELFF.

CDR3 loop: CASSFRQGSPLHF. CDR3 DNA: TGTGCCAGCAGCTTTAGACAGGGGTCACCCCTCCACTTT. The gene calls are TRBV5-8 and TRBJ1-6; 8 bases match TRBD1. The V gene end was trimmed by 2 bases and the J gene end by 10 bases; junction bases not matched to a gene: 2. CDR1 SGHTS and CDR2 YDEGEE come from the germline V gene. CDR3 length: 13 amino acids. Drawing the rest from reference TRBV5-8 and TRBJ1-6, the complete variable domain is EAGVTQSPTHLIKTRGQQATLRCSPISGHTSVYWYQQALGLGLQFLLWYDEGEERNRGNFPPRFSGRQFPNYSSELNVNALELEDSALYLCASSFRQGSPLHFGNGTRLTVT.

V usage is TRBV20-1 and J usage is TRBJ2-5; possibly TRBD1 or TRBD2 for D (6 bases each). Between the trimmed V and J ends, which lost 3 bases and 5 bases, there was a span of 16 bases. The V gene's germline CDR1 is DFQATT and CDR2 SNEGSKA (reference sequence). The CDR3 has 14 amino acids. CDR3 protein: CSASLRGQLETQYF. The DNA of the CDR3 is TGCAGTGCTAGTCTCCGGGGGCAGTTGGAGACCCAGTACTTC.

This rearrangement joins TRBV27 to TRBJ2-5; D is undetermined. CDR1 is MNHEY and CDR2 is SMNVEV in the germline V gene (reference sequence). V lost 2 bases to trimming and J lost 1 base, with 5 bases between them. This CDR3 comprises 13 residues. The CDR3 protein is CASSLLSQETQYF. The CDR3 coding sequence is TGTGCCAGCAGTTTACTTTCCCAAGAGACCCAGTACTTC.

The V gene is TRBV20-1, the J gene TRBJ2-2; 8 bases fit TRBD2. CDR1 is DFQATT and CDR2 is SNEGSKA in the germline V gene (reference sequence). This CDR3 is 13 amino acids long. V lost 2 bases to trimming and J lost 6 bases; unmatched junction nucleotides: 2. The CDR3 sequence: CSARPGRAGELFF. The DNA for the CDR3 is TGCAGTGCTAGACCCGGGAGGGCCGGGGAGCTGTTTTTT.

The chain links TRBV20-1 to TRBJ2-1; TRBD1 matches at 9 bases. With V trimmed by 2 bases and J by 5 bases, 13 bases remained unmatched. In germline, CDR1 is DFQATT, CDR2 SNEGSKA (reference sequence). The CDR3 length is 17 residues. CDR3 in amino acids: CSARLVGRDRDHNEQFF. CDR3 coding DNA: TGCAGTGCTAGACTGGTTGGCCGGGACAGGGACCACAATGAGCAGTTCTTC.

For the CDR3, the DNA is TGTGCCACCCGGGAAGCGGGAGCTGGGGGAGCCAAAAACATTCAGTACTTC. Protein sequence: CATREAGAGGAKNIQYF. The chain joins TRBV15 to TRBJ2-4; TRBD2 matches at 8 bases. J was trimmed by 0 bases and V by 8 bases; bases with no gene match: 12. CDR1 and CDR2 (germline): LNHNV, YYDKDF (reference sequence). The CDR3 is 17 residues long.